Presented here are 17 T cell receptor beta chains from one specimen sequenced in a study of identical twins. Via MiXCR, TCRdb re-called the 5' RACE reads, giving one row per CDR3 protein. The table lists hundreds of thousands of distinct CDR3 sequences, 20% to 25% of them singletons. The sample also formed part of further work on T cells expressing NK-cell markers.

The source material was CD4+ T cells sorted from blood. The receptor source for this set is a woman aged 18-29 years in good health.

This chain joins TRBV7-2 and TRBJ2-7; TRBD1 aligns across 10 bases. V shed 7 bases, J shed 4 bases, and the junction held 10 bases outside the gene matches. The CDR3 spans 15 residues. Germline assignment: CDR1 SGHTA and CDR2 FQGNSA. The CDR3 is CASTPGTGALYEQYF. The CDR3 coding sequence is TGTGCCAGCACCCCCGGGACAGGGGCTCTATACGAGCAGTACTTC.

The chain uses TRBV4-2 and TRBJ2-1, with a weak D call TRBD1 (5 bases). Trimming shortened V by 1 base and J by 3 bases, and 7 bases separated the two germline ends. Per the germline V gene, CDR1 is LGHNA and CDR2 is YNFKEQ. The CDR3 is 14 amino acids. The CDR3 loop is CASSQVDSYNEQFF. Written as DNA, the CDR3 is TGTGCCAGCAGCCAAGTTGACAGCTACAATGAGCAGTTCTTC.

The chain employs TRBV20-1 and TRBJ2-3; weak D call: TRBD1 (5 bases). Trimming removed 0 bases at V and 1 base at J, with 8 bases between. Per the germline V gene, CDR1 is DFQATT and CDR2 is SNEGSKA (reference sequence). The CDR3 sequence is 14 residues long. The CDR3 here is CSARDVRGTDTQYF. CDR3 sequence (DNA): TGCAGTGCTAGAGACGTCAGGGGCACAGATACGCAGTATTTT.

V gene TRBV7-2 combines with J gene TRBJ2-5; TRBD2 might be the D (6 bases). V was clipped by 1 base and J by 11 bases, with 14 bases between them. This CDR3 has 13 amino acids. Germline CDR1 is SGHTA and CDR2 is FQGNSA. CDR3 sequence reads: CASSLGGASSQYF. CDR3 in DNA: TGTGCCAGCAGCTTAGGCGGGGCTTCCAGTCAGTACTTC.

V is TRBV7-2 and J is TRBJ2-1, with D tentatively TRBD1 or TRBD2 (5 bases each). The V gene lost 3 bases and the J gene lost 6 bases, with 9 bases spanning the gap. Germline V gene data show CDR1 as SGHTA and CDR2 as FQGNSA. This CDR3 spans 13 amino acids. The CDR3 reads CASSFGARNEQFF. The DNA for the CDR3 is TGTGCCAGCAGCTTCGGGGCTCGCAATGAGCAGTTCTTC.

The chain links TRBV29-1 to TRBJ1-1, with D uncertain. Germline V CDR1 and CDR2: SQVTM, ANQGSEA. The CDR3 has 12 residues. V dropped 7 bases and J dropped 7 bases, with 16 bases sitting between them. Here the CDR3 reads CSANVNPVEAFF. The DNA for the CDR3 is TGCAGCGCTAATGTCAACCCCGTTGAAGCTTTCTTT.

This clonotype was seen a few times. The chain recombines TRBV29-1 with TRBJ2-7; perhaps TRBD1 as D (5 bases). Trimming took 2 bases from V and 7 from J, leaving 9 bases between them. CDR3 length: 11 residues. Germline V CDR1 and CDR2: SQVTM, ANQGSEA. The CDR3 sequence: CSVERGWEQYF. The CDR3 bases are TGCAGCGTTGAAAGGGGCTGGGAGCAGTACTTC.

This clonotype was detected ten times or more. The chain uses TRBV4-3 and TRBJ2-2, with D unclear. V lost 1 base, J lost 4 bases, and 10 bases lay in between. The CDR3 totals 15 residues. Germline V lookup: CDR1 LGHNA, CDR2 YSLEER. CDR3 coding DNA: TGCGCCAGCAGCCAAGCGTCTACCCTCACCGGGGAGCTGTTTTTT. It translates to CASSQASTLTGELFF.

This chain uses TRBV25-1 with TRBJ2-2; D perhaps matches TRBD1 (5 bases). V was shortened by 4 bases and J by 6 bases, with 12 bases between the two germline ends. From germline, CDR1 is MGHDK and CDR2 SYGVNS. The CDR3 consists of 14 residues. The CDR3 reads CASSGRQFAGELFF. The DNA for the CDR3 is TGTGCCAGCAGTGGAAGACAGTTCGCCGGGGAGCTGTTTTTT.

This clonotype was observed a handful of times. This rearrangement joins TRBV5-5 to TRBJ1-2, with 9 nucleotides matching TRBD1. The V segment lost 0 bases and the J segment 8 bases; nucleotides outside the gene matches: 5. Germline V gene data show CDR1 as SGHKS and CDR2 as YYEKEE (reference sequence). There are 14 residues in the CDR3. The CDR3 DNA sequence: TGTGCCAGCAGCTTGGAGGGACAGGGCGGGGGCTACACCTTC. This sequence encodes CASSLEGQGGGYTF.

To note about this clonotype: Compared with germline, one end of the junction differs, possibly owing to a read error. This sequence joins TRBV20-1 and TRBJ2-7; TRBD1 is a possible D gene (5 bases). Germline loops: CDR1 DFQATT, CDR2 SNEGSKA (reference sequence). CDR3 length: 13 amino acids. The CDR3 loop reads CSARDRQLGRQYF. CDR3 nucleotides: TGCAGTGCCAGAGACCGACAGCTCGGTAGGCAGTACTTC.

J is TRBJ2-1 and V is TRBV9; 10 bases align to TRBD2. CDR1 is SGDLS, CDR2 YYNGEE, per germline. This CDR3 is built from 16 residues. V lost 3 bases and J lost 3; bases outside the gene matches: 6. CDR3 sequence reads: CASSAEAGGRYNEQFF. DNA for the CDR3: TGTGCCAGCAGCGCGGAAGCGGGAGGGCGCTACAATGAGCAGTTCTTC.

There are a few counts of this clonotype. The chain employs TRBV12-3 or TRBV12-4 and TRBJ1-2; tentatively, D is TRBD1 (5 bases). CDR3 size: 13 residues. Trimming shortened V by 3 bases and J by 4 bases, and 9 bases separated the two germline ends. CDR3 residues: CASSFEGIYGYTF. The CDR3 DNA is TGTGCCAGCAGTTTCGAGGGGATCTATGGCTACACCTTC.

The V gene is TRBV14, the J gene TRBJ2-7; 8 nucleotides align to TRBD2. Trimming at V came to 4 bases and at J to 1 base, leaving 6 bases not matched to a gene. From germline, CDR1 is SGHDN and CDR2 FVKESK. The CDR3 length is 15 residues. The CDR3 loop is CASSLGLARSYEQYF. The CDR3 DNA follows: TGTGCCAGCAGCCTCGGACTAGCTCGGTCCTACGAGCAGTACTTC.

The V gene is TRBV29-1, the J gene TRBJ2-6, with D unresolved. The CDR3 is 13 residues long. CDR1 and CDR2 (germline): SQVTM, ANQGSEA. Deletions cut 5 bases from V and 0 bases from J, with 5 bases between. The CDR3 DNA sequence: TGCAGCGTTCTGAGCTCTGGGGCCAACGTCCTGACTTTC. Translating gives CSVLSSGANVLTF.

The table lists this clonotype with many counts. J is TRBJ1-1 and V is TRBV29-1, with D possibly TRBD1 on 5 matching bases. Germline V gives CDR1 SQVTM, CDR2 ANQGSEA. CDR3 length equals 12 residues. V was trimmed by 7 bases and J by 1 base, leaving 10 bases between them. The CDR3 DNA reads TGCAGCGCTGGTAGGGGGAACACTGAAGCTTTCTTT. Amino acids: CSAGRGNTEAFF.

This clonotype was detected many times. J is TRBJ2-1 and V is TRBV7-2; no clear D. Trimming took off 5 bases at V and 7 bases at J, with 6 bases between the two ends. In germline, CDR1 is SGHTA, CDR2 FQGNSA. The length of the CDR3 is 11 residues. CDR3 loop: CASSLMNEQFF. The CDR3 DNA follows: TGTGCCAGCAGCCTCATGAATGAGCAGTTCTTC.